This T cell receptor beta chain was found in a study of shared clonotypes between healthy human individuals. The trim removed 8 bases at V and 2 bases at J, leaving 8 bases unmatched. Germline values: CDR1 SEHNR, CDR2 FQNEAQ (reference sequence). The CDR3 loop spans 14 amino acids. The table came from immunoSEQ multiplex PCR; TCRdb's copy has only in-frame clones and leaves some out. The sample has some 980,000 clones; 76% are singletons. Donors had no recently reported acute infections or vaccinations and were HIV-negative. The specimen was memory CD4+ T cells sorted from blood. Subset of the sample: CD45RA-negative fraction. This TCR came from a young man in good health. The chain uses TRBV7-9 and TRBJ1-1; 7 bases match TRBD1. CDR3 sequence (DNA): TGTGCCAGCGGTCGACAGGGTATAAACACTGAAGCTTTCTTT. It yields the protein CASGRQGINTEAFF.